This T cell receptor beta chain was documented in a study of T cells in Graves' hyperthyroidism and ophthalmopathy (dated by TCRdb to between 2018 and 2021). Regarding the research as a whole: To identify distinguishing TCR V-J signatures, a discovery cohort of about 100 patients was used, comprising 40 to 45 with Graves' ophthalmopathy and around 57 with stable Graves' hyperthyroidism. Following sampling, methimazole starting at 30 mg daily was given to hyperthyroidism patients, and high-dose intravenous methylprednisolone was given to ophthalmopathy patients. In addition, the study compared T-cell repertoires in thyroid tissue and in blood from about 6 Graves' hyperthyroidism patients. According to the paper, TCR Vbeta CDR3 sequencing was carried out on approximately 140 peripheral blood samples, which came from fewer than 50 ophthalmopathy, some 73 hyperthyroidism and roughly 17 progressor patients. The roughly 94 discovery patients were randomly split 7:3 into training and test sets. Prospective prediction of ophthalmopathy was tested in an independent validation cohort of approximately 19 hyperthyroidism patients and roughly 16 patients who later progressed to ophthalmopathy. Findings and caveats that apply to the study as a whole: Blood samples also contained most of the expanded thyroid clonotypes (frequency above 0.001), which suggests that blood repertoires may reflect thyroid immune responses. Ophthalmopathy was separated from stable hyperthyroidism by a 13 V-J signature model, with around 90% sensitivity and around 81% specificity obtained in cross-validation and 80%/75% obtained in testing. Sample size was not statistically predetermined, and blinding of investigators to group allocation was not performed. In validation, the model predicted progression to ophthalmopathy with around 71% sensitivity and approximately 72% specificity, a median of around six months before onset.

CDR1 is given as GTSNPN and CDR2 as SVGIG, both from the germline V gene (reference sequence). The CDR3 has 13 amino acids, counting the end cysteine and phenylalanine. CDR3 DNA is the only sequence kept; it has 39 bases, read in frame from the first base. V drops 4 bases and J drops 6 bases, leaving 15 bases in between. Points on this clonotype: No cognate antigen has been identified for it. Qualities for individual bases were not recorded, and no much larger clone is one base off.

Patients with uncontrolled infections, other autoimmune diseases, pregnancy or lactation were excluded. Diagnoses were based on clinical symptoms, serum thyroxine and TRAb, thyroid ultrasound and orbital computed tomography. Trizol reagent was used to extract total RNA, and RNA quality was then checked on an Agilent 2100 Bioanalyzer. TCR beta CDR3 regions were amplified from RNA transcripts. The first round of RT-PCR for the TCR CDR3 was performed with the HTBI primer set and the Qiagen OneStep RT-PCR kit. Libraries were constructed in a second round of multiplex PCR, after which size selection and purification were carried out. The libraries were sequenced on an Illumina HiSeq2000 using paired-end 100 bp reads. The source study handled its data this way. Raw data were processed with SOAPnuke, discarding reads with adapters, uncalled bases, mean Phred below 15, or no exact constant-primer or identifier match. COPE v1.2.5 was used to merge the high-quality paired reads, and each unique nucleotide sequence was defined as a clonotype. MiTCR v1.1 was used to align clonotypes to the IMGT TRBV, TRBD and TRBJ reference segments. The analysis included only V-J combinations with a frequency above 0.0001, which together covered around 99% of the repertoires. A TCS score was defined as the ratio between F50 (clonal expansion) and ExV (chaos), using BLOSUM62-based TCRdist between CDR3 peptides within each V-J. Welch's t-statistics and random forest reduced around 520 V-J features to under 15, which were used in a naive Bayes classifier (R e1071). The Morisita-Horn index was used to measure how similar the thyroid and blood repertoires were. The public reads were run again by TCRdb, first through fastp at Q25 and then through MiXCR, and only productive beta chains were kept. Rows with one shared CDR3 protein collapse into an entry with the most common genes and DNA. None of the V and J calls come from the authors' own analysis; TCRdb made them. The sample includes 500,000 to 650,000 distinct CDR3 sequences, with 46% observed a single time. About two fifths of the sample rests with the top ten.

This receptor chain uses TRBV30 and TRBJ1-1; a weak D assignment points to TRBD1 (6 bases agree). Material for sequencing was peripheral blood or thyroid tissue (not recorded which). The TCR sequence derives from an adult woman with Graves' disease, either hyperthyroidism or ophthalmopathy (not recorded which). The DNA sequence follows: TGTGCCTGGACTATGAGGGGGGGACCTGAAGCTTTCTTT. Its protein is CAWTMRGGPEAFF.